This TCR beta chain was obtained from a study of blood T cells in healthy people across ages. A J-beta primer mix and a sample-barcoded 5' primer were used in a second PCR of roughly 7 to 12 cycles. MiXCR, applied by TCRdb to the 5' RACE reads, yields one record per CDR3 protein. The sample lists over 1,200,000 distinct CDR3 sequences, 55% to 75% seen once, with about 6.3% in the top ten. V was pared by 5 bases and J by 4 bases, with 14 bases between. The germline V gene has CDR1 SEHNR and CDR2 FQNEAQ (reference sequence). The CDR3 sequence is 14 residues long. This receptor was obtained from a man aged 18 to 29 in good health. Sequenced: blood. V gene TRBV7-9 combines with J gene TRBJ1-2; D is uncertain. The CDR3 sequence: CASSQMGPGYGYTF. The CDR3 DNA reads TGTGCCAGCAGCCAGATGGGCCCCGGCTATGGCTACACCTTC.